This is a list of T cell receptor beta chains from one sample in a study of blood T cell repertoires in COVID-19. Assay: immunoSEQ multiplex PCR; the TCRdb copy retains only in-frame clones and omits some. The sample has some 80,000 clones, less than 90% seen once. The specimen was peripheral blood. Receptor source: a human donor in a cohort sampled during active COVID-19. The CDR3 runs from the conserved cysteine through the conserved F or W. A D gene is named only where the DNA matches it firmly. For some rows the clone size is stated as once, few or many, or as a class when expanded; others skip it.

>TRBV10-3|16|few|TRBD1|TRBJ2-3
TGTGCCATCAGTCCCTCAAAGGGACAGGGGGCTGATACGCAGTATTTT
CAISPSKGQGADTQYF
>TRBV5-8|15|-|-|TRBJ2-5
TGTGCCAGCAGCTTCGGGGAAGACCTCCAAGAGACCCAGTACTTC
CASSFGEDLQETQYF
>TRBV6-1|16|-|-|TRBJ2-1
TGTGCCAGCAGTGAAGAAGGGGTAGGGTCCTACAATGAGCAGTTCTTC
CASSEEGVGSYNEQFF
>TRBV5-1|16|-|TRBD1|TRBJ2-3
TGCGCCAGCAGCTTGGGGTGGGACAGGAGCACAGATACGCAGTATTTT
CASSLGWDRSTDTQYF
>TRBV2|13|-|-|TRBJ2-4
TGTGCCAGCAGTCGAGGGGCCAAAAACATTCAGTACTTC
CASSRGAKNIQYF
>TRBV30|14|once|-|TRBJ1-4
TGTGCCTGGTCTCCGGGGGGGAGAGGCGAAAAACTGTTTTTT
CAWSPGGRGEKLFF
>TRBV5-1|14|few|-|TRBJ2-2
TGCGCCAGCAGACCAACAGGGACCACCGGGGAGCTGTTTTTT
CASRPTGTTGELFF
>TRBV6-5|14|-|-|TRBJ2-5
TGTGCCAGCATCTTACTCCTTGGCCAAGAGACCCAGTACTTC
CASILLLGQETQYF
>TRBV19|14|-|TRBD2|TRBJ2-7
TGTGCCAGTACCGAGACTAGCGGAGCCTACGAGCAGTACTTC
CASTETSGAYEQYF
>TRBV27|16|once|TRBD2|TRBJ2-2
TGTGCCAGCCGCGGGACTAGCGGGAGTGGGACCGGGGAGCTGTTTTTT
CASRGTSGSGTGELFF
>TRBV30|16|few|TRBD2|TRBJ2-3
TGTGCCTGGAAACTAGCGGGAGGGGTATTCACAGATACGCAGTATTTT
CAWKLAGGVFTDTQYF
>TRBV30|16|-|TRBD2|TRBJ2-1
TGTGCCTGGACCGCGGGGGGACGGGGATTCTACAATGAGCAGTTCTTC
CAWTAGGRGFYNEQFF
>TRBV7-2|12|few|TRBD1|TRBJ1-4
TGTGCCAGCAGCACCCGGACAGGAAGTCCGAATTTT
CASSTRTGSPNF
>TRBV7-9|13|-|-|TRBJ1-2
TGTGCCAGCAGCAGCCACGGGTCCTATGGCTACACCTTC
CASSSHGSYGYTF
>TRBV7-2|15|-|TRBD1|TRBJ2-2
TGTGCCAGCAGCCCGGGACAGGGGGGAATCGGGGAGCTGTTTTTT
CASSPGQGGIGELFF
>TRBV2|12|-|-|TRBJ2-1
TGTGCCAGCAGTGTGGCGGCCAATGAGCAGTTCTTC
CASSVAANEQFF
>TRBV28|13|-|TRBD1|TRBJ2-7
TGTGCCAGCGGCTTACAGGGGGTAGACGAGCAGTACTTC
CASGLQGVDEQYF
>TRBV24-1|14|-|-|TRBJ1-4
TGTGCCACCAGTGCCGCCGGGAAGAGTGAAAAACTGTTTTTT
CATSAAGKSEKLFF
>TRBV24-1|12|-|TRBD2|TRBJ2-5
TGTGCCACCAGTGCTGCGGGAGTCCCCCAGTACTTC
CATSAAGVPQYF
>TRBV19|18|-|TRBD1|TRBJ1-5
TGTGCCAGTAGTATAGACCCGAGGGGGCCCCGGGGGTATCAGCCCCAGCATTTT
CASSIDPRGPRGYQPQHF
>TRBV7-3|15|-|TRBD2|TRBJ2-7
TGTGCCAGCAGCCCGTCTGGCGGGAGCTCCTACGAGCAGTACTTC
CASSPSGGSSYEQYF
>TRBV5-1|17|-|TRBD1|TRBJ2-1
TGCGCCAGCAGCTTGGAACCACAGGGGGCGGGCCTCAATGAGCAGTTCTTC
CASSLEPQGAGLNEQFF
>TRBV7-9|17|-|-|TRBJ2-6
TGTGCCAGCAGCCTCGGGGATTTCCTCTCTGGGGCCAACGTCCTGACTTTC
CASSLGDFLSGANVLTF
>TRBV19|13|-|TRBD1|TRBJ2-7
TGTGCCACCCGACCGGGACAGGGATACGAGCAGTACTTC
CATRPGQGYEQYF
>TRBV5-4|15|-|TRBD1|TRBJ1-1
TGTGCCAGCAGCTCACCGGGACAGGGGGGCACTGAAGCTTTCTTT
CASSSPGQGGTEAFF
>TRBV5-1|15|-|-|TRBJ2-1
TGCGCCAGCAGCTTGACGGCAGGGTCCTACAATGAGCAGTTCTTC
CASSLTAGSYNEQFF